One and the same sample provided the 25 T cell receptor beta chains below, sequenced in a study of patients and donors after allogeneic stem cell transplantation. One entry per CDR3 protein, called by TCRdb with MiXCR from the RT-PCR reads. The table includes 150,000 to 200,000 distinct CDR3 sequences, less than 45% detected once. The sample comprised blood, either unsorted or a sorted T cell fraction (not recorded which). These TCRs come from a human donor who was either an allogeneic HSCT recipient or a stem cell or donor lymphocyte infusion donor (not recorded which). It is not recorded whose cells these are; they may come from a transplant donor.

This clonotype has only one observation. The chain carries TRBV6-2 or TRBV6-3 and TRBJ2-3, with D possibly TRBD2 on 5 matching bases. V was pared by 4 bases and J by 6 bases, with 23 bases between. From germline, CDR1 is MNHEY and CDR2 SVGEGT. The CDR3 length is 17 residues. This CDR3 reads CASSFFGGPIFPDTQYF. DNA of the CDR3: TGTGCCAGCAGTTTTTTCGGCGGGCCAATCTTCCCGGATACGCAGTATTTT.

This clonotype was counted a single time. This chain connects TRBV29-1 to TRBJ2-3; possible D gene TRBD1, 6 bases. Trimming took 3 bases from V and 1 from J, leaving 11 bases between them. The CDR3 has 14 residues. Looked up from germline, CDR1 is SQVTM and CDR2 is ANQGSEA. The CDR3 bases are TGCAGCGTTGACAGGGGAGTAGGCACAGATACGCAGTATTTT. As protein: CSVDRGVGTDTQYF.

DNA of the CDR3: TGTGCCAGCAGTTTAACCCCACGGGGGGATGAGCAGTACTTC. Amino acid sequence: CASSLTPRGDEQYF. The chain uses TRBV28 and TRBJ2-7; 7 positions agree with TRBD2. The CDR3 is 14 amino acids. V trimming: 2 bases; J trimming: 7 bases; junction bases outside the gene matches: 8. Germline V lookup: CDR1 MDHEN, CDR2 SYDVKM. Full variable domain (rest looked up from reference TRBV28 and TRBJ2-7): DVKVTQSSRYLVKRTGEKVFLECVQDMDHENMFWYRQDPGLGLRLIYFSYDVKMKEKGDIPEGYSVSREKKERFSLILESASTNQTSMYLCASSLTPRGDEQYFGPGTRLTVT.

This clonotype has a handful of counts. The chain couples TRBV12-3 or TRBV12-4 to TRBJ1-2; 9 bases line up with TRBD1. V was clipped by 6 bases and J by 6 bases; unmatched bases: 11. This CDR3 has 15 amino acids. The DNA of the CDR3 is TGTGCCAGCAGCGTCTTAACCGGGACAGGGAATGGCTACACCTTC. Its protein product is CASSVLTGTGNGYTF.

This chain links TRBV5-1 with TRBJ1-4, with D tentatively TRBD1 (5 bases). The germline gives CDR1 SGHRS, CDR2 YFSETQ. The CDR3 spans 14 residues. V lost 0 bases and J 6 bases, leaving 9 bases between the germline ends. The CDR3, as DNA: TGCGCCAGCAGCTTGGAAGGGGCGGATGAAAAACTGTTTTTT. Protein sequence: CASSLEGADEKLFF.

The rearrangement links TRBV6-2 or TRBV6-3 to TRBJ2-1; 10 nucleotides align to TRBD2. The CDR3 loop spans 13 amino acids. Germline CDR1 reads MNHEY; CDR2 reads SVGEGT. With V trimmed by 6 bases and J by 8 bases, 4 bases remained unmatched. The CDR3 coding sequence is TGTGCCAGCAGGCTAGCGGGAGAGTATGAGCAGTTCTTC. Translated: CASRLAGEYEQFF.

The chain has TRBV5-1 and TRBJ1-5; 9 bases align to TRBD1. The CDR3 runs 15 residues. Germline lookup yields CDR1 SGHRS and CDR2 YFSETQ. The V segment lost 5 bases and the J segment 5 bases; nucleotides outside the gene matches: 8. The CDR3 here is CASRSGQGLDQPQHF. The CDR3 coding sequence is TGCGCCAGCAGATCGGGACAGGGATTGGATCAGCCCCAGCATTTT.

V gene TRBV5-1 combines with J gene TRBJ2-7; D possibly corresponds to TRBD1 (6 bases). In germline, CDR1 is SGHRS, CDR2 YFSETQ. V was cut by 4 bases and J by 3 bases, with 14 bases left in between. The CDR3 loop spans 14 amino acids. CDR3 protein: CASSPRDILYEQYF. CDR3 nucleotide sequence: TGCGCCAGCAGCCCCCGGGACATCCTCTACGAGCAGTACTTC.

The chain is built from TRBV19 and TRBJ1-4; D might be TRBD1 (5 bases). There are 13 residues in the CDR3. Deletions cut 2 bases from V and 9 bases from J, with 10 bases between. In germline, CDR1 is LNHDA, CDR2 SQIVND (reference sequence). The CDR3 DNA sequence: TGTGCCAGTAGTATACGGGACGGGCAAAAACTGTTTTTT. This encodes CASSIRDGQKLFF.

V is TRBV12-3 or TRBV12-4 and J is TRBJ1-2; possible D gene TRBD1, 6 bases. Trimming left V 5 bases short and J 7 bases short, with 17 bases between. The CDR3 length is 14 residues. For the CDR3, the DNA is TGTGCCAGCAGTAACAGGGTTGGTTCCGCTGGCTACACCTTC. Encoded protein: CASSNRVGSAGYTF.

The chain carries TRBV2 and TRBJ2-7, with 8 bases that match TRBD2. The trim removed 2 bases at V and 13 bases at J, leaving 4 bases unmatched. This CDR3 is built from 11 residues. Looked up from germline, CDR1 is SNHLY and CDR2 is FYNNEI. CDR3 loop: CASSEQRECYF. CDR3 DNA: TGTGCCAGCAGTGAACAGCGGGAGTGCTACTTC.

The chain combines TRBV11-2 with TRBJ1-6; tentatively, D is TRBD1 (5 bases). V gave up 1 base and J gave up 4 bases, with 11 bases separating them. The CDR3 consists of 16 residues. Germline V gene data show CDR1 as SGHAT and CDR2 as FQNNGV. CDR3 region: CASSLVEDRYNSPLHF. The CDR3 region has the DNA TGTGCCAGCAGCTTAGTAGAAGACAGATATAATTCACCCCTCCACTTT.

In this sample, this clonotype turned up a few times. J is TRBJ1-2 and V is TRBV5-1; a weak D match, TRBD1 (5 bases). Trimming left V 0 bases short and J 4 bases short, with 16 bases between. Per germline, CDR1 SGHRS and CDR2 YFSETQ. The CDR3 spans 16 residues. In DNA form, the CDR3 reads TGCGCCAGCAGCTTGGCCGACCAGACTGGGGGCTATGGCTACACCTTC. Protein: CASSLADQTGGYGYTF.

The J gene is TRBJ1-6, the V gene TRBV21-1; the D segment call TRBD1 is taken from the table without a DNA check. TRBV21-1 is a recognized pseudogene. The CDR3 spans 18 residues. CDR3 sequence: CASSKAYRGSSYNSPLHF. The CDR3 nucleotides are TGTGCCAGCAGCAAAGCGTACAGGGGGAGCTCCTATAATTCACCCCTCCACTTT.

In this sample, this clonotype turned up a few times. The chain is built from TRBV5-6 and TRBJ1-5, with D unclear. CDR1 and CDR2 from the germline V gene are SGHDT and YYEEEE. V lost 2 bases and J lost 4, with 13 bases in between. This CDR3 contains 15 residues. The CDR3 DNA reads TGTGCCAGCAGCTTCCGAAGCACACAGAATCAGCCCCAGCATTTT. It specifies CASSFRSTQNQPQHF. The full variable domain, completed using reference TRBV5-6 and TRBJ1-5, is DAGVTQSPTHLIKTRGQQVTLRCSPKSGHDTVSWYQQALGQGPQFIFQYYEEEERQRGNFPDRFSGHQFPNYSSELNVNALLLGDSALYLCASSFRSTQNQPQHFGDGTRLSIL.

This clonotype has just one count. V gene TRBV9 combines with J gene TRBJ2-5, with 9 bases identical to TRBD1. Germline CDR1 is SGDLS and CDR2 is YYNGEE. This CDR3 contains 18 residues. J was trimmed by 4 bases and V by 1 base; bases with no gene match: 14. CDR3 DNA sequence: TGTGCCAGCAGCGTAACTACGGGACAGGGCTACGGAGGAGAGACCCAGTACTTC. This translates into CASSVTTGQGYGGETQYF.

This clonotype was seen a handful of times. The genes are TRBV4-3 and TRBJ2-1, with 7 bases identical to TRBD2. Germline loops: CDR1 LGHNA, CDR2 YSLEER. This CDR3 is 19 amino acids long. The ends lost 4 bases at V and 0 bases at J; junction bases unmatched: 15. CDR3 sequence reads: CASSPFNPSGTFSYNEQFF. Written as DNA, the CDR3 is TGCGCCAGCAGCCCTTTTAATCCGAGCGGGACTTTCTCCTACAATGAGCAGTTCTTC.

This clonotype was picked up a small number of times. The J gene is TRBJ1-6, the V gene TRBV28, with no clear D. Trimming cost V 5 bases and J 13 bases, with 9 bases left between them. CDR1 and CDR2 from the germline V gene are MDHEN and SYDVKM. This CDR3 comprises 11 residues. Here the CDR3 reads CASSHLVPLHF. The CDR3 DNA is TGTGCCAGCAGTCACCTGGTCCCCCTCCACTTT.

The chain is built from TRBV27 and TRBJ2-3; 11 bases are shared with TRBD2. This CDR3 comprises 16 residues. Germline values: CDR1 MNHEY, CDR2 SMNVEV (reference sequence). V lost 5 bases to trimming and J lost 5 bases; unmatched junction nucleotides: 9. CDR3 DNA: TGTGCCAGCAGTGTAGCGGGAGGGCCCCGGGAAGATACGCAGTATTTT. Amino acid sequence: CASSVAGGPREDTQYF.

This clonotype was found a few times. The rearrangement links TRBV6-2 or TRBV6-3 to TRBJ1-1; TRBD1 matches at 7 bases. Germline V gene sequence: CDR1 MNHEY, CDR2 SVGEGT. Trimming removed 1 base from V and 5 bases from J; junction bases left unmatched: 1. CDR3 size: 13 residues. Written as DNA, the CDR3 is TGTGCCAGCAGTTACTTCAGGGGGACTGAAGCTTTCTTT. Translated: CASSYFRGTEAFF.

This clonotype was picked up a small number of times. J is TRBJ2-7 and V is TRBV4-1; 7 nucleotides line up with TRBD2. After removal of 0 bases from V and 0 bases from J, the junction contained 8 bases not matched to a gene. The germline CDR1 and CDR2 sequences are MGHRA and YSYEKL. CDR3 size: 17 residues. DNA of the CDR3: TGCGCCAGCAGCCAAGATCAGGCTAGCGGCAGCTCCTACGAGCAGTACTTC. Encoded protein: CASSQDQASGSSYEQYF.

This sequence joins TRBV15 and TRBJ1-1; TRBD1 aligns across 7 bases. J gave up 5 bases and V 0 bases, and 12 bases lay outside the gene matches. Germline V gene lookup returns CDR1 LNHNV and CDR2 YYDKDF (reference sequence). There are 17 residues in the CDR3. The CDR3 nucleotides are TGTGCCACCAGCAGAGATTATAAGAGACAGGGAGGAACTGAAGCTTTCTTT. Amino acid sequence: CATSRDYKRQGGTEAFF. The full variable domain, with the rest looked up from reference TRBV15 and TRBJ1-1, is DAMVIQNPRYQVTQFGKPVTLSCSQTLNHNVMYWYQQKSSQAPKLLFHYYDKDFNNEADTPDNFQSRRPNTSFCFLDIRSPGLGDTAMYLCATSRDYKRQGGTEAFFGQGTRLTVV.

The chain combines TRBV7-9 with TRBJ2-5, with TRBD1 matching 9 bases. The germline V gene has CDR1 SEHNR and CDR2 FQNEAQ (reference sequence). The CDR3 is made up of 16 amino acids. The trim removed 2 bases at V and 3 bases at J, leaving 7 bases unmatched. DNA for the CDR3: TGTGCCAGCAGCTTATCCGGGACAGGGTCAGAAGAGACCCAGTACTTC. It yields the protein CASSLSGTGSEETQYF.

This clonotype was picked up a small number of times. The rearrangement uses TRBV19 and TRBJ1-1; no definite D call. The CDR3 runs 14 residues. The V gene's germline CDR1 is LNHDA and CDR2 SQIVND (reference sequence). Trimming shortened V by 9 bases and J by 1 base, and 15 bases separated the two germline ends. Written as DNA, the CDR3 is TGTGCCAGCGACCCTGACGGACCGAACACTGAAGCTTTCTTT. Translating gives CASDPDGPNTEAFF.

This clonotype was observed a single time. The CDR3 spells CASSRDRTHLSGANVLTF. Here the CDR3 DNA reads TGCGCCAGCAGCCGGGACAGGACCCACCTATCTGGGGCCAACGTCCTGACTTTC. The rearrangement uses TRBV5-1 and TRBJ2-6; 8 bases are a match to TRBD1. This CDR3 comprises 18 residues. Germline assignment: CDR1 SGHRS and CDR2 YFSETQ. Germline trimming cut 4 bases from V and 1 base from J; bases unmatched to any gene: 10.